Below are 20 T cell receptor delta chains sequenced from a single sample in a study of gamma-delta T cells after stem cell transplantation. TCRdb reanalysed the RT-PCR reads with CATT. Of some 16,000 delta-chain clones listed, almost 9.5% were seen once; the top ten hold about 60%. Sample: gamma-delta T cells. Every receptor here comes from a human donor. It is not recorded whose cells these are; they may come from a transplant donor.

With regard to this clone: The TCRdb record carries a much larger clone's protein, which differs from this DNA's translation at residue 9; a read error is the likely cause, and the protein listed here is the DNA translation. The rearrangement uses TRDV2 and TRDJ1; 8 nucleotides agree with TRDD3. J was trimmed by 9 bases and V by 0 bases; bases with no gene match: 8. CDR3 size: 14 residues. Germline values: CDR1 GEAIGNYY, CDR2 EKD. The CDR3 protein is CACDTVSGDRELIF. CDR3 coding DNA: TGTGCCTGTGACACCGTGTCGGGGGATAGGGAACTCATCTTT.

This clone has a count of ten or more. The protein in TCRdb stems from a much larger clone and differs at residue 16 from this DNA's translation, likely a read error; here the protein is translated from the DNA. J is TRDJ1 and V is TRDV2; TRDD3 agrees at 12 bases. The CDR3 runs to 19 residues. Per the germline V gene, CDR1 is GEAIGNYY and CDR2 is EKD. The DNA of the CDR3 is TGTGCCTGTGACACCGTCAATCTGGGGGATACGCTGCGAACCGATAACCTCATCTTT. This sequence encodes CACDTVNLGDTLRTDNLIF.

This clone was observed a handful of times. The TCRdb protein, from a much larger clone, departs from this DNA's translation at residue 16, likely by read error; the protein shown derives from the DNA. This chain links TRDV2 with TRDJ1, with TRDD3 identical over 9 bases. This CDR3 has 17 residues. From germline, CDR1 is GEAIGNYY and CDR2 EKD. CDR3 DNA: TGTGCCTGTGACACTTTGGGCGGACTGGGGGACAAGGATAAACTCACCTTT. Encoded protein: CACDTLGGLGDKDKLTF.

V is TRDV2 and J is TRDJ1; D possibly corresponds to TRDD3 (5 bases). The CDR3 covers 20 residues. Germline-derived CDR1 and CDR2 are GEAIGNYY and EKD. Trimming took 3 bases from V and 10 from J, leaving 38 bases between them. This CDR3 is CACDSVYHLVGYTTGDPLIF. CDR3 nucleotides: TGTGCCTGTGACTCCGTTTACCACCTCGTGGGGTATACAACTGGCGATCCACTCATCTTT.

This clone was found a few times. This sequence joins TRDV2 and TRDJ1, with TRDD3 identical over 7 bases. Germline CDR1 GEAIGNYY, CDR2 EKD. The V gene end was trimmed by 4 bases and the J gene end by 0 bases; junction bases not matched to a gene: 7. The CDR3 totals 15 residues. CDR3 DNA: TGTGCCTGTGATGAGGGGGGATCGTACACCGATAAACTCATCTTT. Its translation: CACDEGGSYTDKLIF.

This clone was counted a few times. This chain's CDR3 is CACDRLEEARYTDKLIF. CDR3 in DNA: TGTGCCTGTGACAGACTGGAGGAGGCGCGGTACACCGATAAACTCATCTTT. V gene TRDV2 combines with J gene TRDJ1, with a possible D match to TRDD3 (5 bases). Germline V gives CDR1 GEAIGNYY, CDR2 EKD. CDR3 length: 17 residues. The ends were cut back, 2 bases at V and 0 bases at J, with 18 bases in the middle.

This clone was found many times. A read error may explain this, as a much larger clone is one base away. CDR3 in amino acids: CACDTLRGDTQTDKLIF. DNA of the CDR3: TGTGCCTGTGACACCTTACGGGGGGATACGCAAACCGATAAACTCATCTTT. This chain links TRDV2 with TRDJ1; 10 positions agree with TRDD3. The CDR3 has 17 residues. Trimming at V came to 0 bases and at J to 2 bases, leaving 8 bases not matched to a gene. From germline, CDR1 is GEAIGNYY and CDR2 EKD.

For this clone: A read error is the likely source, as a far larger clone sits one nucleotide away. The same CDR3 also results from other DNA sequences found in this sample. The chain employs TRDV1 and TRDJ1, with 8 bases that match TRDD3. Germline V lookup: CDR1 TSWWSYY, CDR2 QGS. This CDR3 comprises 22 residues. V was clipped by 0 bases and J by 8 bases; unmatched bases: 29. Written as DNA, the CDR3 is TGTGCTCTTGGGGAACTCATAATCCTTCCCCTCTGGCGGGATACGGTCGTTGGCAAACTCATCTTT. It encodes CALGELIILPLWRDTVVGKLIF.

This clone has at least ten counts. A read error may be the cause here, since a much bigger clone is one base away. This same CDR3 is encoded by further DNA sequences in the sample. V usage is TRDV2 and J usage is TRDJ1; TRDD3 matches at 12 bases. The CDR3 consists of 16 residues. V was pared by 4 bases and J by 2 bases, with 7 bases of the junction left unmatched. CDR1 is GEAIGNYY, CDR2 EKD, per germline. The CDR3 loop reads CACEFLGDTRTDKLIF. CDR3 coding DNA: TGTGCCTGTGAATTTCTGGGGGATACGCGGACCGATAAACTCATCTTT.

The chain combines TRDV2 with TRDJ1, with a weak D call TRDD3 (6 bases). CDR3 length equals 20 residues. The germline V gene encodes CDR1 GEAIGNYY and CDR2 EKD. Trimming pared 2 bases from V and 0 bases from J, leaving 27 bases between. This chain's CDR3 is CACDKSKDWEREGDTDKLIF. DNA of the CDR3: TGTGCCTGTGACAAAAGCAAGGACTGGGAGAGAGAAGGGGACACCGATAAACTCATCTTT.

This clone occurred a few times. The protein held in TCRdb is that of a much larger clone and does not match this DNA's translation at residue 5, likely because of a read error; the protein shown is translated from the DNA. The genes are TRDV2 and TRDJ3, with D possibly TRDD3 on 5 matching bases. V was pared by 3 bases and J by 0 bases, with 20 bases between. This CDR3 spans 20 amino acids. Germline V gene sequence: CDR1 GEAIGNYY, CDR2 EKD. The CDR3, as DNA: TGTGCCTGTGACCAAACGGAGGGGACTTTAAGCTCCTGGGACACCCGACAGATGTTTTTC. Amino acid sequence: CACDQTEGTLSSWDTRQMFF.

A note on this clone: One base away lies a much larger clone, so this may be a sequencing read error. The gene calls are TRDV2 and TRDJ1, with a possible D match to TRDD3 (6 bases). Per germline, CDR1 GEAIGNYY and CDR2 EKD. Between the trimmed V and J ends, which lost 0 bases and 4 bases, there was a span of 29 bases. The CDR3 totals 20 residues. The CDR3 DNA follows: TGTGCCTGTGACACCGGTACTTCCAACTGGGAATCGGAAAAGGGCGATAAACTCATCTTT. It yields the protein CACDTGTSNWESEKGDKLIF.

This clone was recorded many times. TCRdb shows a much larger clone's protein in place of this DNA's translation, and the two differ at residue 8, likely through a read error; the protein shown is translated from the DNA. In the same sample, other DNA sequences code for this CDR3. This chain connects TRDV2 to TRDJ1; TRDD3 might be the D (5 bases). The CDR3 is made up of 17 amino acids. In germline, CDR1 is GEAIGNYY, CDR2 EKD. V was cut by 1 base and J by 0 bases, with 17 bases left in between. The CDR3 spells CACDTVGGLAYTDKLIF. CDR3 coding DNA: TGTGCCTGTGACACAGTCGGGGGTCTGGCCTACACCGATAAACTCATCTTT.

This clone has ten or more counts. TCRdb pairs this DNA with a much larger clone's protein that differs at residue 5, likely a read error; the protein shown was translated from the DNA. Other DNA sequences of this sample code for an identical CDR3. The chain employs TRDV2 and TRDJ1; 7 bases align to TRDD3. CDR1 GEAIGNYY and CDR2 EKD come from the germline V gene. The length of the CDR3 is 17 residues. V dropped 4 bases and J dropped 2; count of bases not matched to a gene: 15. The CDR3 spells CACEMLGANRGTDKLIF. The CDR3 region has the DNA TGTGCCTGTGAGATGCTGGGGGCGAACCGGGGTACCGATAAACTCATCTTT.

By frequency in the sample, this clone is medium-sized. A single base separates this from a much larger clone, so it may be a read error. CDR3 DNA sequence: TGTGCCTGTGACACCGTACTGGGGGAGACCGATAAACTCATCTTT. Translated: CACDTVLGETDKLIF. The chain combines TRDV2 with TRDJ1, with 9 bases aligning to TRDD3. The CDR3 sequence is 15 residues long. V lost 0 bases to trimming and J lost 2 bases; unmatched junction nucleotides: 3. Germline assignment: CDR1 GEAIGNYY and CDR2 EKD.

The V and J genes are TRDV2 and TRDJ1, with TRDD3 matching over 11 bases. Germline lookup yields CDR1 GEAIGNYY and CDR2 EKD. The CDR3 has 16 amino acids. The J segment lost 4 bases and the V segment lost 0 bases, leaving 6 bases of the junction unmatched. Here the CDR3 reads CACDTDMGDTSDKLIF. The CDR3 coding sequence is TGTGCCTGTGACACCGATATGGGGGATACGAGCGATAAACTCATCTTT.

For this clone: TCRdb's entry gives the protein of a much larger clone, which mismatches this DNA's translation at residue 3, likely from a read error; the protein reported here is translated from the DNA. V usage is TRDV1 and J usage is TRDJ1; D tentatively fits TRDD2 or TRDD3 (6 bases each). CDR1 is TSWWSYY and CDR2 is QGS in the germline V gene. This CDR3 has 20 residues. The CDR3 DNA reads as TGTGCTTTTGGGGAAAGTGGTGGGTCCTACGGGGACTGGGAGGCCGATAAACTCATCTTT. This translates into CAFGESGGSYGDWEADKLIF.

This clone occurred a few times. The identical CDR3 is also encoded by other nucleotide sequences in the sample. CDR3 loop: CACDTVLGDPVMTDKLIF. For the CDR3, the DNA is TGTGCCTGTGACACCGTCCTGGGGGACCCCGTGATGACCGATAAACTCATCTTT. The V gene is TRDV2, the J gene TRDJ1; 8 nucleotides agree with TRDD3. The germline gives CDR1 GEAIGNYY, CDR2 EKD. There are 18 residues in the CDR3. The trim removed 0 bases at V and 2 bases at J, leaving 13 bases unmatched.

This clone was seen more than once but under ten times. One junction end disagrees with the germline gene, perhaps due to a read error. The V call is TRDV2, the J call TRDJ1, with a tentative D call TRDD3 (5 bases). The CDR3 has 15 amino acids. The germline V gene has CDR1 GEAIGNYY and CDR2 EKD. CDR3 residues: CASDTAQGKGDKLIF. The CDR3 region has the DNA TGTGCCTCTGACACCGCACAGGGGAAAGGGGATAAACTCATCTTT.

This clone was counted between two and nine times. Mismatch with germline at one junction end may stem from a read error. CDR3 bases: TGTGCCTGTGACACCCTGACACCCGTAAGGGGGGATACAACACCGGACTTGACAGCAAAACTCTTCTTT. It is translated as CACDTLTPVRGDTTPDLTAKLFF. This sequence joins TRDV2 and TRDJ1; TRDD3 agrees at 9 bases. The J call may be mistaken, given a closer DNA end match to TRDJ2. This CDR3 region has 23 residues. From germline, CDR1 is GEAIGNYY and CDR2 EKD.